Listed below are T cell receptor beta chains from one sample, sequenced in a study of blood T cells in healthy people across ages. TCRdb re-derived calls from the 5' RACE reads in MiXCR, one entry per CDR3 protein. The table lists around 1,800,000 distinct CDR3 sequences, about 39% of them singletons. The sample consisted of blood. The source is a human donor in good health. The conserved cysteine and the conserved F or W are not part of the CDR3 here. Each record gives: J gene, V gene, D gene, CDR3 protein. D genes are given only for firm matches.

TRBJ2-1,TRBV20-1,-,SARERAGGIDPAQF
TRBJ1-2,TRBV12-3/TRBV12-4,TRBD1,ASSSDLDRGHGYT
-,TRBV4-2,-,ASSQNFVQETQF
TRBJ2-7,TRBV6-6,-,ASRGQGPSYEQY
TRBJ2-7,TRBV6-5,-,ASSWDRTGLPKSHEQY
TRBJ2-3,TRBV5-1,TRBD1,ASSLDRGGDTQY
-,TRBV3-1,TRBD1,ASSQGVSGQGAHEQY
TRBJ1-4,TRBV12-3/TRBV12-4,-,ASSFEGRSGKLF
-,TRBV5-1,TRBD1,ASSLGQDHGEQY
TRBJ2-6,TRBV3-1,TRBD1,ASSGQGIGGANVLT
TRBJ1-5,TRBV7-2,-,ASALVGPGQPQH
TRBJ2-4,TRBV29-1,-,SVANRVVEY
TRBJ1-1,TRBV4-3,-,ASSQRTSRAEAF
TRBJ1-2,TRBV18,-,ASSPGDGRGYT
TRBJ1-1,TRBV25-1,TRBD1,ASIPMKGTGGGLSEAF
TRBJ2-5,TRBV20-1,TRBD2,SADISGGRETQY
TRBJ2-3,TRBV10-3,-,AIREKQDTQY
TRBJ2-1,TRBV29-1,TRBD1,SVGTDYEQF
TRBJ1-4,TRBV12-3/TRBV12-4,TRBD1,ASSFGQVVNEKLF
TRBJ2-7,TRBV20-1,-,SALPGNTNAEQY
TRBJ1-1,TRBV20-1,-,SATWGSEAF
TRBJ2-6,TRBV10-3,-,AISAGVSGANVLT
TRBJ1-1,TRBV20-1,-,SAHDTGMNTEAF
TRBJ2-5,TRBV7-2,-,ASSLIRTNQETQY
TRBJ2-6,TRBV14,TRBD2,ASSLRAGGPGANVLT